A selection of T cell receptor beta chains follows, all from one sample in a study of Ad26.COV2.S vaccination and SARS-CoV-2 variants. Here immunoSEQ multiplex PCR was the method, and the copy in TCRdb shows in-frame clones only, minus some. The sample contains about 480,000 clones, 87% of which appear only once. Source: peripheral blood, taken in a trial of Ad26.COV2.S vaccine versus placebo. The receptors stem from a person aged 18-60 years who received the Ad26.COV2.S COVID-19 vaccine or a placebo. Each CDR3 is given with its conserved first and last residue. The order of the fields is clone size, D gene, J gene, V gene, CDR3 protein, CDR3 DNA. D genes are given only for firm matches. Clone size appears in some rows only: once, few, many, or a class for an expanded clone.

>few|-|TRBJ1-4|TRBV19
CASSATGRRGNEKLFF
TGTGCCAGTAGTGCTACAGGGCGGCGGGGTAATGAAAAACTGTTTTTT
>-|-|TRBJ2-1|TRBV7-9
CASSPSVGSYNEQFF
TGTGCCAGCAGCCCATCTGTGGGGTCCTACAATGAGCAGTTCTTC
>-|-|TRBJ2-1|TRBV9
CASSPRLEGDEQFF
TGTGCCAGCAGCCCCCGACTAGAGGGGGATGAGCAGTTCTTC
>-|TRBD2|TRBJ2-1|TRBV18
CASSPPGGSLVDEQFF
TGTGCCAGCTCACCACCGGGCGGGAGCCTCGTGGATGAGCAGTTCTTC
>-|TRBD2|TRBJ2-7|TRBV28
CASSLGTNYIHEQYF
TGTGCCAGCAGTCTGGGGACTAATTATATCCACGAGCAGTACTTC
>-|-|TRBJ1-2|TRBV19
CASRTGGAHNYGYTF
TGTGCCAGTAGGACCGGAGGGGCCCATAACTATGGCTACACCTTC
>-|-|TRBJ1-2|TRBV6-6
CASTAGAGRGYTF
TGTGCCAGCACCGCGGGAGCGGGGAGGGGCTACACCTTC
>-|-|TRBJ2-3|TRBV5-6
CASSPLGTDTQYF
TGTGCCAGCAGCCCCCTGGGTACAGATACGCAGTATTTT
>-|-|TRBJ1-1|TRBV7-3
CASSRSRGANTEAFF
TGTGCCAGCAGCCGTAGTAGGGGGGCGAACACTGAAGCTTTCTTT
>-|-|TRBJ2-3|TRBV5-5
CASSLETTPPDTQYF
TGTGCCAGCAGCTTGGAGACTACCCCCCCAGATACGCAGTATTTT
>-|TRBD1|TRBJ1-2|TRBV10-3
CAISEWGRGHGYTF
TGTGCCATCAGTGAGTGGGGCAGGGGGCATGGCTACACCTTC
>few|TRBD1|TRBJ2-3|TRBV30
CAWSRGDRVTDTQYF
TGTGCCTGGAGTAGGGGGGACAGGGTCACAGATACGCAGTATTTT
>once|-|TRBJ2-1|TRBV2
CASEVLEEQFF
TGTGCCAGCGAAGTCCTAGAGGAGCAGTTCTTC
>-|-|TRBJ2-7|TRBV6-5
CASNTYEQYF
TGTGCCAGCAACACCTACGAGCAGTACTTC
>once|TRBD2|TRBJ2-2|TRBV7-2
CASSPIAGVVGGELFF
TGTGCCAGCAGCCCGATAGCGGGAGTGGTAGGCGGGGAGCTGTTTTTT
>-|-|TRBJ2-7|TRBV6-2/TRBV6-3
CASSPAKGEQYF
TGTGCCAGCAGCCCGGCCAAGGGCGAGCAGTACTTC
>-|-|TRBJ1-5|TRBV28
CASSLPPVGLTHQPQHF
TGTGCCAGCAGTTTACCTCCCGTGGGCCTAACCCATCAGCCCCAGCATTTT
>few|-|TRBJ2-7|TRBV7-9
CASSLERSIEQYF
TGTGCCAGCAGCTTAGAGAGGAGTATCGAGCAGTACTTC